One sample yielded the 14 T cell receptor beta chains listed below, sequenced in a study of T cell clonality in common variable immunodeficiency. The study's findings and limits: Reportedly, TCR beta sequences from common variable immunodeficiency showed fewer deletions and N-nucleotide insertions.

Profiled with immunoSEQ multiplex PCR; TCRdb holds only in-frame clones, not every one. This sample includes about 21,000 clones with no singletons; its ten biggest clones take up about 2%. Their recognized antigens are unknown. Sequencing was carried out using peripheral blood mononuclear cells. The receptors derive from a human donor with common variable immunodeficiency.

This clone was recorded many times. With the read ending 3 residues before the CDR3 end, the germline J gene is used to fill in that end. V gene TRBV19 combines with J gene TRBJ2-3; D unclear. This CDR3 is built from 14 residues. CDR1 LNHDA and CDR2 SQIVND come from the germline V gene (reference sequence). Trimming pared 6 bases from V and 2 bases from J, leaving 12 bases between. Incomplete CDR3 DNA: TGTGCCAGTAGCGCGGAATCCAACACAGATACG. Translating gives CASSAESNTDT. The entire CDR3 sequence reads CASSAESNTDTQYF.

This clone was observed many times. Read sequence stops 3 residues before the CDR3 end, and the germline J gene provides the missing end. J is TRBJ2-3 and V is TRBV5-1; 8 bases line up with TRBD2. Looked up from germline, CDR1 is SGHRS and CDR2 is YFSETQ. This CDR3 comprises 15 residues. The trim removed 6 bases at V and 2 bases at J, leaving 8 bases unmatched. The part of the CDR3 DNA that was read is TGCGCCAGCACGACTAGCGCACATCACACAGATACG. The encoded protein is CASTTSAHHTDT. The CDR3, in full, reads CASTTSAHHTDTQYF. The entire variable domain, with the rest obtained from reference TRBV5-1 and TRBJ2-3, is as follows: KAGVTQTPRYLIKTRGQQVTLSCSPISGHRSVSWYQQTPGQGLQFLFEYFSETQRNKGNFPGRFSGRQFSNSRSEMNVSTLELGDSALYLCASTTSAHHTDTQYFGPGTRLTVL.

This clone has at least ten counts. The missing CDR3 end, 3 residues past where the read stops, is filled in from the germline J gene. The J gene is TRBJ2-5, the V gene TRBV16; D perhaps matches TRBD1 (6 bases). Germline lookup yields CDR1 KGHSY and CDR2 FQNENV. This CDR3 spans 15 amino acids. V lost 0 bases to trimming and J lost 3 bases, with 11 bases between them. The CDR3 sequence: CASSQSYRAKETQYF. CDR3 DNA (partial): TGTGCCAGCAGCCAATCGTACAGGGCCAAAGAGACC.

In this sample, this clone turned up many times. Read coverage stops 3 residues before the CDR3 terminus; the germline J gene supplies the remainder. The rearrangement links TRBV7-3 to TRBJ2-1, with 14 bases fitting TRBD2. The CDR3 is made up of 15 amino acids. The germline V gene encodes CDR1 SGHTA and CDR2 FQGTGA. Germline trimming cut 5 bases from V and 6 bases from J; bases unmatched to any gene: 3. The CDR3 loop reads CASSPGLAGVNEQFF. The sequenced CDR3 bases are TGTGCCAGCAGCCCGGGACTAGCGGGGGTCAATGAG.

This clone showed up many times. The read stops 3 residues short of the end of the CDR3; the missing end is completed from the germline J gene. The chain has TRBV14 and TRBJ2-1, with D maybe TRBD2 (6 bases). Per the germline V gene, CDR1 is SGHDN and CDR2 is FVKESK. This CDR3 region has 16 residues. Trimming shortened V by 4 bases and J by 2 bases, and 15 bases separated the two germline ends. The DNA read from the CDR3 is TGTGCCAGCAGCCGCACCCACGGGACTCCCTACAATGAG. Translating gives CASSRTHGTPYNE. The CDR3, in full, reads CASSRTHGTPYNEQFF.

Ten or more counts support this clone. From the germline J gene comes the end of the CDR3, since the read stops 3 residues before it. The rearrangement joins TRBV7-9 to TRBJ2-7, with D uncertain. V gave up 1 base and J gave up 0 bases, with 10 bases separating them. Germline CDR1 is SEHNR and CDR2 is FQNEAQ (reference sequence). There are 15 residues in the CDR3. The sequenced part of the CDR3 DNA is TGTGCCAGCAGCTTAGGCCTAGGAGCCTCCTACGAG. Its translation is CASSLGLGASYE. The whole CDR3 sequence reads CASSLGLGASYEQYF.

This clone has ten or more counts. The sequence runs out 3 residues before the end of the CDR3; the remainder is reconstructed from the germline J gene. J is TRBJ1-1 and V is TRBV19; D possibly corresponds to TRBD1 (5 bases). This CDR3 region has 15 residues. The V gene lost 6 bases and the J gene lost 5 bases, with 19 bases spanning the gap. Germline assignment: CDR1 LNHDA and CDR2 SQIVND (reference sequence). CDR3: CASSFTGTAGTEAFF. The CDR3 DNA, read in part, is TGTGCCAGTAGCTTTACCGGGACGGCGGGGACTGAA.

This clone was recorded many times. The read ends 3 residues early relative to the CDR3; the germline J gene fills the gap. The chain combines TRBV19 with TRBJ2-3, with 8 bases that match TRBD2. Trimming took 1 base from V and 4 from J; bases not matched to a gene: 7. The CDR3 has 16 amino acids. Looked up from germline, CDR1 is LNHDA and CDR2 is SQIVND (reference sequence). The CDR3 sequence is CASSIVGGLGADTQYF. The CDR3 bases that were read are TGTGCCAGTAGTATAGTAGGGGGACTAGGAGCAGATACG.

This clone was recorded a few times. The read falls 3 residues short of the CDR3 end, and the missing part is taken from the germline J gene. The chain joins TRBV20-1 to TRBJ1-5; D might be TRBD1 (6 bases). Germline CDR1 reads DFQATT; CDR2 reads SNEGSKA (reference sequence). The CDR3 covers 14 residues. Trimming shortened V by 6 bases and J by 1 base, and 13 bases separated the two germline ends. The CDR3 bases that were read are TGCAGTGCCAAGGGGGGGGCAAGCAATCAGCCC. Protein product: CSAKGGASNQP. The entire CDR3 sequence reads CSAKGGASNQPQHF.

This clone is labeled as medium-sized. The read gets to within 3 residues of the CDR3 end, and the germline J gene fills in the rest. The rearrangement joins TRBV2 to TRBJ2-5, with no clear D. This CDR3 contains 14 residues. Trimming removed 5 bases at V and 4 bases at J, with 14 bases between. Germline V CDR1 and CDR2: SNHLY, FYNNEI. The CDR3 here is CASSKEGRRETQYF. CDR3 DNA, as far as it was read: TGTGCCAGCAGTAAGGAAGGCAGGCGAGAGACC.

In its sample, this clone was seen many times. The sequenced fragment ends 3 residues before the CDR3 boundary, so the rest is inferred from the germline J gene. The chain uses TRBV5-1 and TRBJ2-3; D is perhaps TRBD2 (6 bases). The CDR3 totals 14 residues. Looked up from germline, CDR1 is SGHRS and CDR2 is YFSETQ. Between the trimmed V and J ends, which lost 3 bases and 0 bases, there was a span of 8 bases. The CDR3 loop is CASSSGTSTDTQYF. CDR3 bases read: TGCGCCAGCAGCTCCGGGACTAGCACAGATACG.

This clone appeared many times. Coverage ceases 3 residues before the CDR3 finishes, and the germline J gene fills in the end. This chain joins TRBV5-1 and TRBJ1-4; D is perhaps TRBD1 (5 bases). Germline CDR1 reads SGHRS; CDR2 reads YFSETQ. The CDR3 is made up of 14 amino acids. Trimming removed 5 bases at V and 7 bases at J, with 15 bases between. The CDR3 region is CASSPTTQGEKLFF. The covered CDR3 bases are TGCGCCAGCAGTCCGACCACCCAGGGTGAAAAA.

This clone was observed many times. One end of the junction does not line up with germline, which may come from a read error. The read ends 3 residues shy of where the CDR3 ends; the end is completed using the germline J gene. V gene TRBV4-2 combines with J gene TRBJ2-7; the match to TRBD1 covers 7 bases. Looked up from germline, CDR1 is LGHNA and CDR2 is YNFKEQ. The CDR3 spans 15 residues. CDR3 DNA, as far as it was read: TGCGCCAGCAGCCCGTGGACAGGAAGCTCCTACGAG. Its translation: CASSPWTGSSYE. The entire CDR3 protein reads CASSPWTGSSYEQYF.

In its sample, this clone was seen many times. The CDR3 end lies 3 residues beyond the end of the read and is filled in from the germline J gene. The J gene is TRBJ2-3, the V gene TRBV19, with a possible D match to TRBD2 (5 bases). This CDR3 region has 12 residues. V lost 4 bases to trimming and J lost 6 bases, with 8 bases between them. Germline values: CDR1 LNHDA, CDR2 SQIVND (reference sequence). Incomplete CDR3 DNA: TGTGCCAGTAGTACACCGGGGGATACG. Protein: CASSTPGDT. The CDR3 in full is CASSTPGDTQYF.